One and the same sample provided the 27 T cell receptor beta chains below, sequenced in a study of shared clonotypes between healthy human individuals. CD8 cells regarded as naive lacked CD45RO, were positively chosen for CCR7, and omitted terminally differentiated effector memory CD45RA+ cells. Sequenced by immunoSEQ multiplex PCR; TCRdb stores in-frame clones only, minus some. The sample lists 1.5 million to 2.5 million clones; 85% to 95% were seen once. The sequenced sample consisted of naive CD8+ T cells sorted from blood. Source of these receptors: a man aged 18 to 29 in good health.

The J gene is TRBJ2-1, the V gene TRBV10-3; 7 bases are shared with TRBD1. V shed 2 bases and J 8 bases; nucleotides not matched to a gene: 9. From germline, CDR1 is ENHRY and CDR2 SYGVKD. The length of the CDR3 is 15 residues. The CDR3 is CAISETTTGVDEQFF. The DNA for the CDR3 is TGTGCCATCAGTGAGACTACAACAGGGGTAGATGAGCAGTTCTTC.

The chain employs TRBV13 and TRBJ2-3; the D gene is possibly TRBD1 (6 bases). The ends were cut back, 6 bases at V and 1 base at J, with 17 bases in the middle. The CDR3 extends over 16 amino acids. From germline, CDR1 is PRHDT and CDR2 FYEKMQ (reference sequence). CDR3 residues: CASSDSRDTRTDTQYF. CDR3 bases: TGTGCCAGCAGTGATAGTCGGGACACACGCACAGATACGCAGTATTTT.

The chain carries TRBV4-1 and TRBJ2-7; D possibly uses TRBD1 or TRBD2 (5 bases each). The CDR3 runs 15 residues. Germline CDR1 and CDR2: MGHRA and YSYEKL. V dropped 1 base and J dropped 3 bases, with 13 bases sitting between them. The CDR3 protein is CASSQGDDSRYEQYF. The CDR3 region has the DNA TGCGCCAGCAGCCAAGGGGACGACAGCCGCTACGAGCAGTACTTC.

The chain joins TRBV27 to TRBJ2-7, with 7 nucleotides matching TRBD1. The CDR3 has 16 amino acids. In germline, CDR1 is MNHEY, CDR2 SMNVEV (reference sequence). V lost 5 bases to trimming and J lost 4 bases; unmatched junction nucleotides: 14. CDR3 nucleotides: TGTGCCAGCAGTGCCTCCTCCGGGACAGTCGATTACGAGCAGTACTTC. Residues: CASSASSGTVDYEQYF.

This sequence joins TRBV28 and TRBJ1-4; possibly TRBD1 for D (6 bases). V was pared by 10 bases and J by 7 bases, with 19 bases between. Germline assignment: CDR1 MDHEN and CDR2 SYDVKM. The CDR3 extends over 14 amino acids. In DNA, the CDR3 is TGTGCCACCGGACAGAAGGCGGGCGGTGAAAAACTGTTTTTT. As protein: CATGQKAGGEKLFF.

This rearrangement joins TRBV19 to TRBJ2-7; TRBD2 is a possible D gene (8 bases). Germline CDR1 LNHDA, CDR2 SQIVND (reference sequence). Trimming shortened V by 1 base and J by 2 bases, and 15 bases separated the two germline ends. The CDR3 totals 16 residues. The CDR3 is CASSIGSGGQTYEQYF. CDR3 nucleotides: TGTGCCAGTAGTATAGGGAGCGGGGGACAGACCTACGAGCAGTACTTC.

CDR3 protein: CASSTEPQDVSGYTF. The CDR3 DNA is TGTGCCAGCAGCACCGAACCACAGGATGTGAGTGGCTACACCTTC. The chain has TRBV6-1 and TRBJ1-2; D possibly corresponds to TRBD1 (5 bases). Trimming took off 6 bases at V and 7 bases at J, with 21 bases between the two ends. The CDR3 length is 15 residues. Germline CDR1 and CDR2: MNHNS and SASEGT.

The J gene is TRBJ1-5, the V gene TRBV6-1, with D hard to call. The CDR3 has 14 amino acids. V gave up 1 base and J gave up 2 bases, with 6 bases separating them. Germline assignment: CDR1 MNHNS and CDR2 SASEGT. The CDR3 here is CASSEGEGNQPQHF. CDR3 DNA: TGTGCCAGCAGTGAAGGGGAAGGCAATCAGCCCCAGCATTTT.

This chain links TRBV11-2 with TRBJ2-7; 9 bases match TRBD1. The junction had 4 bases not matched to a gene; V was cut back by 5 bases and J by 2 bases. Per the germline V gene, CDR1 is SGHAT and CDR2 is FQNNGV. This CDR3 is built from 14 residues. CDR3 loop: CASSDRTGAYEQYF. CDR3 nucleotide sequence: TGTGCCAGCAGCGATCGGACAGGGGCCTACGAGCAGTACTTC. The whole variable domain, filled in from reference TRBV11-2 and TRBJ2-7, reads EAGVAQSPRYKIIEKRQSVAFWCNPISGHATLYWYQQILGQGPKLLIQFQNNGVVDDSQLPKDRFSAERLKGVDSTLKIQPAKLEDSAVYLCASSDRTGAYEQYFGPGTRLTVT.

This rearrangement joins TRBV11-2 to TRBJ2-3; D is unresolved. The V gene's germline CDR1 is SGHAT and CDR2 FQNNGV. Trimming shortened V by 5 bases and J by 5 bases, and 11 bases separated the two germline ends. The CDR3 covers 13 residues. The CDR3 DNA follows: TGTGCCAGCAGCCTCAGTACAGTAGATACGCAGTATTTT. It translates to CASSLSTVDTQYF.

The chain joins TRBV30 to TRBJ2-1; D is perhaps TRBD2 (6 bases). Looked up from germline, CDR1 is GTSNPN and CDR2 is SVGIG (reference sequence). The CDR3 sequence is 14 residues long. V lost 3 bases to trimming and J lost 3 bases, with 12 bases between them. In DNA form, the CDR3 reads TGTGCCTGGAGACCGGGAGAAGGCTACAATGAGCAGTTCTTC. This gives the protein CAWRPGEGYNEQFF.

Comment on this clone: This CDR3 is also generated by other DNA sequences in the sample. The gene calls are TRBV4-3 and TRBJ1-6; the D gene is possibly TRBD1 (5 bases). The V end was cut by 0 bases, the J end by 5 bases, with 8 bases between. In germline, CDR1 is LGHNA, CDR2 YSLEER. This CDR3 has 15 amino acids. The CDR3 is CASSQDRGNNSPLHF. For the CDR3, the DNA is TGCGCCAGCAGCCAAGATAGGGGAAATAATTCACCCCTCCACTTT.

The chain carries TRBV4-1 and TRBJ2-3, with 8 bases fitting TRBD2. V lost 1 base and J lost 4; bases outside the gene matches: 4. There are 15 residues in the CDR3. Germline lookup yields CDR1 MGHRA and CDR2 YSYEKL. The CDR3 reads CASSQGTSSPDTQYF. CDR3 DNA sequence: TGCGCCAGCAGCCAAGGGACTAGCAGTCCAGATACGCAGTATTTT.

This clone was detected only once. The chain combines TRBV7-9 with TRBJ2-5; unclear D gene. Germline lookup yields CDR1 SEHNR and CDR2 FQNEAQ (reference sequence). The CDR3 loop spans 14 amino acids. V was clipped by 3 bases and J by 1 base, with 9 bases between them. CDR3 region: CASSFGPVQETQYF. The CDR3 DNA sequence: TGTGCCAGCAGCTTTGGGCCAGTCCAAGAGACCCAGTACTTC. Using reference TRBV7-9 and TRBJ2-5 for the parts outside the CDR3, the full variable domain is DTGVSQNPRHKITKRGQNVTFRCDPISEHNRLYWYRQTLGQGPEFLTYFQNEAQLEKSRLLSDRFSAERPKGSFSTLEIQRTEQGDSAMYLCASSFGPVQETQYFGPGTRLLVL.

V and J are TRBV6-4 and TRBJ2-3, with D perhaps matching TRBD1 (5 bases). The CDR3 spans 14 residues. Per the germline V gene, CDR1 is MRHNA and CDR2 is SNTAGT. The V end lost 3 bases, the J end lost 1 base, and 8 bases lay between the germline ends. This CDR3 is CASSDDSRTDTQYF. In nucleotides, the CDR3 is TGTGCCAGCAGTGATGACAGTCGCACAGATACGCAGTATTTT.

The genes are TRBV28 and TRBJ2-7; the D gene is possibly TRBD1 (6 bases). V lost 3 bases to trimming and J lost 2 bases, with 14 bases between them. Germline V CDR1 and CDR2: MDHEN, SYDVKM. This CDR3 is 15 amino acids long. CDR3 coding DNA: TGTGCCAGCAGTTTCCCGGACAGCGGCCCCTACGAGCAGTACTTC. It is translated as CASSFPDSGPYEQYF.

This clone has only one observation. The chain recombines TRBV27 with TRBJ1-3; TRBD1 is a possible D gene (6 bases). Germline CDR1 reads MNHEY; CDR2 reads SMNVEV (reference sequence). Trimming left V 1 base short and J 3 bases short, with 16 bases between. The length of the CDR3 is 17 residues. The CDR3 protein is CASSLYPTGTSGNTIYF. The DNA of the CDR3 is TGTGCCAGCAGTTTATACCCCACGGGGACAAGTGGAAACACCATATATTTT.

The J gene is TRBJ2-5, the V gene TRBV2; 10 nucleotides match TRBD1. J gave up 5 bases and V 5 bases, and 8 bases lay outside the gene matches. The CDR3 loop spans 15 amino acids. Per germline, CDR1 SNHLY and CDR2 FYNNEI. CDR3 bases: TGTGCCAGCAGTAGCCGGACAGGGGGGTCGGAGACCCAGTACTTC. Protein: CASSSRTGGSETQYF.

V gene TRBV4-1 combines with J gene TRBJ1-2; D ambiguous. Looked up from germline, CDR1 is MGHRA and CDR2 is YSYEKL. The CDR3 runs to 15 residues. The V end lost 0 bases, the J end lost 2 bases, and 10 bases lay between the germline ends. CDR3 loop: CASSQDRRSNYGYTF. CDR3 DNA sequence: TGCGCCAGCAGCCAAGATCGGCGGAGCAACTATGGCTACACCTTC.

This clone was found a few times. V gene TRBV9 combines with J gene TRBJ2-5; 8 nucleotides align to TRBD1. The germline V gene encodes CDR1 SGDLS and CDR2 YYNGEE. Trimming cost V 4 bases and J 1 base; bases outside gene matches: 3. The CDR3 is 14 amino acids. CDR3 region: CASSIGQGQETQYF. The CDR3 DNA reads TGTGCCAGCAGCATCGGACAGGGCCAAGAGACCCAGTACTTC.

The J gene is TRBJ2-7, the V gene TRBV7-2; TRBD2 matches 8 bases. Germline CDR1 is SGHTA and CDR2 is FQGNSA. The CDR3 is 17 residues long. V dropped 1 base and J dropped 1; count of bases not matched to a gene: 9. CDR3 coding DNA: TGTGCCAGCAGCTTAGATATAGCGGGAACTACATCCTACGAGCAGTACTTC. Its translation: CASSLDIAGTTSYEQYF.

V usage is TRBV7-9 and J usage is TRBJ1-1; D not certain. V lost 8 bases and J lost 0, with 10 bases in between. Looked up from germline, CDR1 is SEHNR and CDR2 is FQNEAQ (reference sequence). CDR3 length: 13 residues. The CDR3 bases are TGTGCCAGCGGTGGAAGGCTGAACACTGAAGCTTTCTTT. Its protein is CASGGRLNTEAFF.

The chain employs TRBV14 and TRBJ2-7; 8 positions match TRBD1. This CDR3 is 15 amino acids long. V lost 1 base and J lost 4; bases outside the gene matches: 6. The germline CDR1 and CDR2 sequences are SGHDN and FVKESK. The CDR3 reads CASSQVQGAVYEQYF. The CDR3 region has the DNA TGTGCCAGCAGCCAAGTTCAGGGGGCCGTATACGAGCAGTACTTC.

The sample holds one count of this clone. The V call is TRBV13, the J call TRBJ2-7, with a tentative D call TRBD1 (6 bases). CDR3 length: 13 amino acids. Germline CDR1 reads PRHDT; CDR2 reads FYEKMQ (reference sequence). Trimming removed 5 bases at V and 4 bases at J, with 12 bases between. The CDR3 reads CASSPPDRYEQYF. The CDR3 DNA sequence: TGTGCCAGCAGCCCCCCCGACAGGTACGAGCAGTACTTC.

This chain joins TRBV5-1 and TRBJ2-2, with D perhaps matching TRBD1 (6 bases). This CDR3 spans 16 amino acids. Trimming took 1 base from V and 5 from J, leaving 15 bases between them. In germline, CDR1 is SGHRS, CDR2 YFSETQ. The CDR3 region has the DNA TGCGCCAGCAGCTTGATCCAGAGGACAGATACCGGGGAGCTGTTTTTT. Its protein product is CASSLIQRTDTGELFF.

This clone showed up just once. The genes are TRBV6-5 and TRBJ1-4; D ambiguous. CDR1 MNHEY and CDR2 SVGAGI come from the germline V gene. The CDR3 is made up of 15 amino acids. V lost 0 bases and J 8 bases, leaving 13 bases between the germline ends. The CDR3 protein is CASSYSHGLDEKLFF. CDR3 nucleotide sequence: TGTGCCAGCAGTTACTCCCACGGCCTCGACGAAAAACTGTTTTTT.

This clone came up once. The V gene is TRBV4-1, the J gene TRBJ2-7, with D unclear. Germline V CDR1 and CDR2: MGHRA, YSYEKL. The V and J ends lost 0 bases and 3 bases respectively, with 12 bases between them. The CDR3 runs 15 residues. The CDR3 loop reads CASSQEAGTVYEQYF. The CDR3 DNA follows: TGCGCCAGCAGCCAAGAGGCAGGAACAGTCTACGAGCAGTACTTC.